This T cell receptor beta chain was sequenced for a study of CD8+ T cells in alopecia areata. cDNA reverse transcribed from extracted RNA served as the sequencing template. The protocol was immunoSEQ multiplex PCR, while the TCRdb copy is restricted to in-frame clones and leaves out a portion. The sample lists over 100,000 clones; about 47% were seen once. Individuals with alopecia areata gave both lesional scalp punch biopsies and peripheral blood for collection. This CDR3 contains 12 residues. V lost 0 bases and J lost 0, with 2 bases in between. CDR1 is GTSNPN, CDR2 SVGIG, per germline (reference sequence). Turning to this clone: This sample also contains other DNA sequences that code for the same CDR3.

The J gene is TRBJ1-1, the V gene TRBV30; D uncertain. This TCR derives from a human donor with alopecia areata. The sequencing used CD8+ T cells sorted from blood, collected at week 0. The CDR3 region is CAWSVLNTEAFF. Here the CDR3 DNA reads TGTGCCTGGAGTGTATTGAACACTGAAGCTTTCTTT.